This is a list of T cell receptor beta chains from one sample in a study of blood T cells in healthy people across ages. TCRdb re-called the 5' RACE reads through MiXCR, storing one row per CDR3 protein. The sample lists around 1,000,000 distinct CDR3 sequences; under 30% were seen once. The same data also contributed to another study, on T cells of mothers and their children.

Sequences were obtained from blood. The receptors derive from a girl aged 2 to 10 in good health. CDR3s include the opening cysteine and the closing phenylalanine or tryptophan. D genes are given only for firm matches. The listing skips clone size in some rows; elsewhere it reads once, few, many or a size class.

few,TRBV4-1,TRBJ2-6,22,TRBD1,TGCGCCAGCAGCCAAGAGAAATTAGCACCGGGACAGGGGGCGTCTGGGGCCAACGTCCTGACTTTC,CASSQEKLAPGQGASGANVLTF
-,TRBV12-3/TRBV12-4,TRBJ1-2,12,TRBD1,TGTGCCAGCAGAAAGACAGGGTTTGGCTACACCTTC,CASRKTGFGYTF
few,TRBV6-6,TRBJ2-1,14,-,TGTGCCAGCAGGACCCATAGCTCCTACAATGAGCAGTTCTTC,CASRTHSSYNEQFF
-,TRBV6-1,TRBJ2-7,13,-,TGTGCCAGCAGTGCGAGGAGAACTAACGAGCAGTACTTC,CASSARRTNEQYF
-,TRBV4-1,TRBJ1-1,17,-,TGCGCCAGCAGCCAAGATTGGGCCTCGGTGGGGTACACTGAAGCTTTCTTT,CASSQDWASVGYTEAFF
few,TRBV6-2/TRBV6-3,TRBJ2-1,15,-,TGTGCCAGCACAAAAAGGGGGGGGGCCTACAATGAGCAGTTCTTC,CASTKRGGAYNEQFF
-,TRBV2,TRBJ1-5,13,-,TGTGCCACCGGTCGGGACAACAATCAGCCCCAGCATTTT,CATGRDNNQPQHF
-,TRBV7-9,TRBJ2-2,16,-,TGTGCCAGCAGCTTACGGCGGTTTTTCAGTACCGGGGAGCTGTTTTTT,CASSLRRFFSTGELFF
few,TRBV4-1,TRBJ2-1,15,TRBD1,TGCGCCAGCAGCCCGGCCGGGACAGGCTACAATGAGCAGTTCTTC,CASSPAGTGYNEQFF
few,TRBV14,TRBJ2-3,12,-,TGTGCCAGCAGCCAAGAGAAAGTAGAGCAGTATTTT,CASSQEKVEQYF
few,TRBV28,TRBJ2-5,17,-,TGTGCCCGCAGTCCGCCGTCAAGCCAGGGTGGGAGAGAGACCCAGTACTTC,CARSPPSSQGGRETQYF
-,TRBV29-1,TRBJ1-2,12,-,TGCAGCGTACAGGCCCCTAACTATGGCTACACCTTC,CSVQAPNYGYTF
-,TRBV6-2/TRBV6-3,TRBJ2-3,15,-,TGTGCCAGCAGTTACGCCGTAGGGATCACAGATACGCAGTATTTT,CASSYAVGITDTQYF
-,TRBV7-2,TRBJ2-2,16,-,TGTGCCAGCAGCTTGTTACAGGGTTACAACACCGGGGAGCTGTTTTTT,CASSLLQGYNTGELFF
-,TRBV9,TRBJ1-2,15,-,TGTGCCAGCAGTCATTCACGAACAGGCCCCTATGGCTACACCTTC,CASSHSRTGPYGYTF
-,TRBV5-1,TRBJ1-1,12,-,TGCGCCAGCGCCGACGGGAACACTGAAGCTTTCTTT,CASADGNTEAFF
-,TRBV29-1,TRBJ2-2,14,-,TGCAGCGTTGACTTTGCTAGTCGTACCGGGGAGCTGTTTTTT,CSVDFASRTGELFF
-,TRBV29-1,TRBJ1-1,14,-,TGCAGCGTTGAATTTAGGGGAGCTACCACTGAAGCTTTCTTT,CSVEFRGATTEAFF
-,TRBV6-1,TRBJ1-4,17,-,TGTGCCAGCGGGCCCGGTGCCTTCACAGGGATTAATGAAAAACTGTTTTTT,CASGPGAFTGINEKLFF
-,TRBV5-1,TRBJ2-2,16,TRBD2,TGCGCCAGCAGCTTGGCGGCGGGAGCCGTCACCGGGGAGCTGTTTTTT,CASSLAAGAVTGELFF
few,TRBV12-5,TRBJ1-4,16,-,TGTGCTAGTGGTCGTGGAGGGCCGGCTTCTAATGAAAAACTGTTTTTT,CASGRGGPASNEKLFF
-,TRBV27,TRBJ1-4,16,-,TGTGCCAGCAGTTTAACCGGGACATCAACTAATGAAAAACTGTTTTTT,CASSLTGTSTNEKLFF
few,TRBV7-9,TRBJ2-7,17,TRBD2,TGTGCCAGCAGCCCACCGAAATTGGGGGGGAGTTTGGGAGAGCAGTACTTC,CASSPPKLGGSLGEQYF
-,TRBV5-1,TRBJ2-7,14,-,TGCGCCAGCAGCAGGACCGGGCCGAACTACGAGCAGTACTTC,CASSRTGPNYEQYF
few,TRBV3-1,TRBJ2-1,16,TRBD2,TGTGCCAGCAGCCAGGATCACGGGGGGGCCCTCAATGAGCAGTTCTTC,CASSQDHGGALNEQFF
-,TRBV20-1,TRBJ2-7,13,-,TGCAGTGCTAGGGGGGCAGGGAGGTACGAGCAGTACTTC,CSARGAGRYEQYF
-,TRBV7-2,TRBJ2-5,15,-,TGTGCCAGCAGGGTGGTTCTTCTAGCCAGGGAGACCCAGTACTTC,CASRVVLLARETQYF
-,TRBV7-9,TRBJ2-6,18,-,TGTGCCACGTTAGAGGGCAGATCTTTGGCCTCTGGGGCCAACGTCCTGACTTTC,CATLEGRSLASGANVLTF
few,TRBV7-2,TRBJ1-1,16,-,TGTGCCAGCAGCTTAAATGGGGATTCACAAAACACTGAAGCTTTCTTT,CASSLNGDSQNTEAFF
few,TRBV5-1,TRBJ2-7,17,TRBD2,TGCGCCAGCAGCGGGGCGCGGCGGGAGAAAACTTTCTACGAGCAGTACTTC,CASSGARREKTFYEQYF
few,TRBV28,TRBJ2-1,19,TRBD2,TGTGCCAGCAGTACCACCTGGACTAGCGGGAGGTGGACCTACAATGAGCAGTTCTTC,CASSTTWTSGRWTYNEQFF
-,TRBV3-1,TRBJ2-1,12,TRBD1,TGTGCCAGCAGCCCCTGGGACAGGTCCCCGTTCTTC,CASSPWDRSPFF
few,TRBV10-3,TRBJ2-3,14,TRBD2,TGTGCCATCAGGTGGGACTACAGCACAGATACGCAGTATTTT,CAIRWDYSTDTQYF
-,TRBV7-9,TRBJ2-1,17,-,TGTGCCAGCAGCTTAGTTGGGGGACTCAGCTCCTACAATGAGCAGTTCTTC,CASSLVGGLSSYNEQFF
few,TRBV7-2,TRBJ1-1,14,-,TGTGCCAGCAGCTTATTTGTAGGGAACACTGAAGCTTTCTTT,CASSLFVGNTEAFF
-,TRBV15,TRBJ2-4,18,-,TGTGCCACCAGCAGAGATTTTTCCGGCGGAAGAAGCAAAAACATTCAGTACTTC,CATSRDFSGGRSKNIQYF
few,TRBV12-3/TRBV12-4,TRBJ1-1,13,TRBD1,TGTGCCGGCAGTTTACAGGGGGCCTCTGAAGCTTTCTTT,CAGSLQGASEAFF
-,TRBV14,TRBJ1-2,14,-,TGTGCCAGCAGCCAAGGGGGGTACGCGCATGGCTACACCTTC,CASSQGGYAHGYTF
-,TRBV29-1,TRBJ1-5,13,-,TGCAGCGTTCTTGAGGGACCAAATCAGCCCCAGCATTTT,CSVLEGPNQPQHF
-,TRBV29-1,TRBJ2-5,12,-,TGCAGCGTATTGGGGCTTCAAGAGACCCAGTACTTC,CSVLGLQETQYF
few,TRBV27,TRBJ1-4,15,TRBD1,TGTGCCAGCAGACGTGACAGGGTTAATAATGAAAAACTGTTTTTT,CASRRDRVNNEKLFF
few,TRBV7-2,TRBJ2-4,14,-,TGTGCCACCAAACCCCCCGTTAGGGGGAACATTCAGTACTTC,CATKPPVRGNIQYF
few,TRBV10-3,TRBJ2-7,14,-,TGTGCCATCGCGGGGCCGTCTAACTCCTACGAGCAGTACTTC,CAIAGPSNSYEQYF
-,TRBV7-2,TRBJ2-6,18,-,TGTGCCAGCAGCTTAGTTGGGAGTAAAGGAGGTGGGGCCAACGTCCTGACTTTC,CASSLVGSKGGGANVLTF
-,TRBV4-3,TRBJ1-2,14,-,TGCGCCAGCAGCCCGGACCGATTTCTCTATGGCTACACCTTC,CASSPDRFLYGYTF
-,TRBV3-1,TRBJ2-5,16,TRBD2,TGTGCCAGCAGCCACACAGAGCGGGGGGCTAGGTGGACCCAGTACTTC,CASSHTERGARWTQYF
-,TRBV6-1,TRBJ2-5,15,-,TGTGCCAGCAGTGTAAACAGGGGGGGTCAAGAGACCCAGTACTTC,CASSVNRGGQETQYF
once,TRBV20-1,TRBJ1-1,12,TRBD1,TGCAGTGCTACTCAGGGGGCGGGAGGGGGTTTCTTT,CSATQGAGGGFF
once,TRBV7-9,TRBJ2-1,16,-,TGTGCCAGCAGCCATCTACAGCGGAACACTTACAATGAGCAGTTCTTC,CASSHLQRNTYNEQFF
-,TRBV7-2,TRBJ1-4,15,TRBD1,TGTGCCAGCAGCATAGGACCCGGGACAGATGAAAAACTGTTTTTT,CASSIGPGTDEKLFF
-,TRBV5-1,TRBJ1-1,13,TRBD1,TGCGCCAGCAGCATGACAGGGTACACTGAAGCTTTCTTT,CASSMTGYTEAFF
-,TRBV6-6,TRBJ2-7,16,TRBD2,TGTGCCAGCAGTTGGAGCAGAGGGGAGGGCCTCGACGAGCAGTACTTC,CASSWSRGEGLDEQYF
-,TRBV4-1,TRBJ2-5,16,TRBD2,TGCGCCAGCAGCCGCTCTCCCGGGACTAGCACGGAGACCCAGTACTTC,CASSRSPGTSTETQYF